This T cell receptor beta chain came from a study of molecular identifiers for immune sequencing clone quantification. The study, taken as a whole, reports: Beyond 20 RNA copies, clones held over 97% of effector molecules, compared with under 1% in naive cells. Researchers reportedly could pick up spiked Jurkat TCR RNA from one cell mixed into some 1 million naive cells.

V was clipped by 8 bases and J by 0 bases; unmatched bases: 7. CDR3 length: 16 residues. Of note for this clonotype: Its antigen is not known. This may be a read error: a much more frequent sequence differs by one nucleotide.

Using its own MiXCR run on the PCR reads, TCRdb lists one record per CDR3 protein. Of more than 95,000 distinct CDR3 sequences in the sample, about 24% were seen once. Sorted cell numbers of about 17,000 to 1,000,000, with 10%, 30% or 50% RNA, served as input for naive CD8 libraries. The receptor was isolated from a human donor in good health. Some libraries in this study had Jurkat cell RNA spiked in. This chain uses TRBV5-3 with TRBJ2-3; 12 positions agree with TRBD2. TRBV5-3 is treated as an ORF (open reading frame) with a function not yet certain. The source material was naive CD8+ T cells from blood, with Jurkat cell RNA spiked in. The subset was: FACS-sorted CD8+CD4-CCR7+CD45RA+ naive T cells. CDR3 nucleotide sequence: TGTGCCAGTAGGACTAGCGGGGTTCGTAGCACAGATACGCAGTATTTT. Translating gives CASRTSGVRSTDTQYF.